This entry is about one T cell receptor (beta chain). Its antigen is unknown. The CDR3 has 13 residues. Germline CDR1 and CDR2: SGHTA and FQGTGA. V lost 4 bases and J 7 bases, leaving 8 bases between the germline ends. These data are taken from a study of response to subunit inactivated influenza vaccine. From the RT-PCR reads, TCRdb called clonotypes with MiXCR, one entry per CDR3 protein. The sample has roughly 190,000 distinct CDR3 sequences, approximately 15% seen once. Whole-study findings and limits: It was suggested by the authors that few new T cells are recruited by each seasonal influenza vaccination.

The sequence derives from a man in his forties or fifties who received an inactivated influenza vaccine. The sequenced sample was CD8+ T cells sorted from PBMCs, obtained roughly 5 days after vaccination. The V call is TRBV7-3, the J call TRBJ1-6; D is unresolved. The DNA of the CDR3 is TGTGCCAGCAGCTCCATCATGAATTCACCCCTCCACTTT. Its translation: CASSSIMNSPLHF.